This paragraph reports one T cell receptor (beta chain). These data belong to a study of T cell responses to AZD1222 COVID-19 vaccine. Germline V gene data show CDR1 as MNHEY and CDR2 as SVGAGI. The V and J ends lost 2 bases and 8 bases respectively, with 10 bases between them. The CDR3 spans 14 residues. TCRdb's copy holds only in-frame clones and misses some; the assay was immunoSEQ multiplex PCR. The sample has 90,000 to 120,000 clones, roughly nine tenths seen once. This sample comprised peripheral blood, obtained on day 0 of AZD1222 vaccination. The chain employs TRBV6-5 and TRBJ1-6; tentatively, D is TRBD1 (5 bases). This sequence was found in an adult in good health. The CDR3 nucleotides read TGTGCCAGCAGTTACCGGCAGGGCGATTCACCCCTCCACTTT. Translation gives CASSYRQGDSPLHF.